This T cell receptor (beta chain) derives from a study of shared clonotypes between healthy human individuals. The study's findings and limits: The study found 4.5% to 6% of naive CD4 clonotypes shared across four donors.

Naive CD8 cells comprised CD45RO-negative, CCR7-positively selected cells, excluding terminally differentiated effector memory CD45RA+ cells. The repertoire was sequenced with immunoSEQ multiplex PCR; TCRdb's copy has only in-frame clones and lacks some. The sample has 700,000 to 950,000 clones; around 96% are singletons. Of note for this clone: Antigen specificity is unknown.

This TCR was recovered from a man aged 25 to 40 in good health. Sequenced input: naive CD8+ T cells sorted from blood.

The CDR3: CASSIVGGAGEQYF. The CDR3, as DNA: TGTGCCAGTAGTATAGTAGGGGGCGCGGGGGAGCAGTACTTC. V and J are TRBV19 and TRBJ2-7; maybe TRBD1 (7 bases). From germline, CDR1 is LNHDA and CDR2 SQIVND (reference sequence). This CDR3 region has 14 residues. The V end lost 1 base, the J end lost 7 bases, and 14 bases lay between the germline ends.